This TCR beta chain was observed in a study of T cells in Graves' hyperthyroidism and ophthalmopathy. Looking at the study overall: Sampling of peripheral blood happened at initial diagnosis, prior to any treatment.

There are 14 residues in the CDR3. Germline CDR1 and CDR2: LNHDA and SQIVND (reference sequence). Deletions cut 5 bases from V and 1 base from J, with 12 bases between. TCR beta CDR3 regions were amplified from RNA transcripts. With the HTBI primer set, the TCR CDR3 went through a first round of RT-PCR. TCRdb recomputed calls from the multiplex PCR reads with MiXCR, one row per CDR3 protein. The sample holds approximately 430,000 distinct CDR3 sequences, more than 15% seen once. Patients were aged 18 to 65, had disease duration under 2 months, and had newly diagnosed hyperthyroidism. Together with thyroid ultrasound, orbital computed tomography, serum thyroxine and TRAb, clinical symptoms were used for diagnoses.

The origin of this receptor is a woman between 18 and 30 years old with Graves' hyperthyroidism. The V call is TRBV19, the J call TRBJ2-7, with D possibly TRBD1 on 5 matching bases. The sample consisted of blood. CDR3 protein: CASSSLDKSYEQYF. The CDR3 DNA sequence: TGTGCCAGTAGTTCTCTGGACAAGTCCTACGAGCAGTACTTC.